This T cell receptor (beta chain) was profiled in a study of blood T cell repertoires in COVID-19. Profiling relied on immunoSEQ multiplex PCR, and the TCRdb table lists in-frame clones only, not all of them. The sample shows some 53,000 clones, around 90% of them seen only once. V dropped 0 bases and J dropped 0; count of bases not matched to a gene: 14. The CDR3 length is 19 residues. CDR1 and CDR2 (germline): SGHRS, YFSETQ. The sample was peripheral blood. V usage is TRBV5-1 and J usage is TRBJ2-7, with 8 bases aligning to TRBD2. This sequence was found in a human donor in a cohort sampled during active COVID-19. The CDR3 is CASSLVGSGISSSSYEQYF. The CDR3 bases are TGCGCCAGCAGCTTGGTGGGTAGCGGGATAAGTTCCAGCTCCTACGAGCAGTACTTC.